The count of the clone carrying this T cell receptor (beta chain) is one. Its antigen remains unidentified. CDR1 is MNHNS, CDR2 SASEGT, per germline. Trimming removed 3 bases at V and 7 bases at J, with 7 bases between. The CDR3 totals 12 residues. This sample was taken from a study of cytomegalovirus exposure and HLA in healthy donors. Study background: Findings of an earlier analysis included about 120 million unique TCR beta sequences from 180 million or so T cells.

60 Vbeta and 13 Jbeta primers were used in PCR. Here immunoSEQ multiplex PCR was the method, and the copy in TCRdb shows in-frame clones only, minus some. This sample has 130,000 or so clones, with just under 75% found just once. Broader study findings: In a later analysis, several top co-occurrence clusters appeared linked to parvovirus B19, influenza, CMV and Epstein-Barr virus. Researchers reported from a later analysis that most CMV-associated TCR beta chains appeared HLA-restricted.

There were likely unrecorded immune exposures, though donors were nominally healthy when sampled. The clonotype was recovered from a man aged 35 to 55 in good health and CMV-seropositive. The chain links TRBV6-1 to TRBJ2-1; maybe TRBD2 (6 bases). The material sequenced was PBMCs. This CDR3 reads CASSEGRNEQFF. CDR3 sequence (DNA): TGTGCCAGCAGTGAGGGGAGGAATGAGCAGTTCTTC.